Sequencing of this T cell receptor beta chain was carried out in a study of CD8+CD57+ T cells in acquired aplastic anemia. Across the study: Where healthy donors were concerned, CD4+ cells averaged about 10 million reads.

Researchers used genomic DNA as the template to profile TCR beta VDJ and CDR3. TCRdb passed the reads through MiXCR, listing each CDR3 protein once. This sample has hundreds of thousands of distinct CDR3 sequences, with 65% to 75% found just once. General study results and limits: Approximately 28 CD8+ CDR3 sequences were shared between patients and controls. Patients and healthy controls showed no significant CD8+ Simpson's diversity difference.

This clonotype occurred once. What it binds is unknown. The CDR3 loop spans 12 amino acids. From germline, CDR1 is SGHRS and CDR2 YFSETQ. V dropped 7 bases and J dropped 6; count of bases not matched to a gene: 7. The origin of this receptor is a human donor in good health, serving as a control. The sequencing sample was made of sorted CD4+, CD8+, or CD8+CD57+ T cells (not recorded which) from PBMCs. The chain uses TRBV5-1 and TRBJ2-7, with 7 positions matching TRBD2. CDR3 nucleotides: TGCGCCAGCCGGAGCGGGGCGGGCGAGCAGTACTTC. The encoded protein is CASRSGAGEQYF.